This is a list of T cell receptor beta chains from one sample in a study of cytomegalovirus exposure and HLA in healthy donors. Sequencing was performed with immunoSEQ multiplex PCR; in TCRdb, only in-frame clones are kept and a portion is missing. Of 65,000 to 90,000 clones listed, roughly 89% are singletons. Source material: PBMCs. Receptors were obtained from a woman aged 18-29 years in good health and CMV-seropositive. Each CDR3 is given with its conserved first and last residue. The D gene is left open where the match is weak. Clone sizes are given selectively: once, few, many, or a class where the clone is expanded.

abundance: NA; d_gene: NA; v_gene: TRBV7-9; j_gene: TRBJ2-4; CDR3nt: TGTGCCAGCAGCGAAACCGGGAGAAACATTCAGTACTTC; CDR3aa: CASSETGRNIQYF
abundance: once; d_gene: NA; v_gene: TRBV5-1; j_gene: TRBJ2-5; CDR3nt: TGCGCCAGCAGCTTGGATGGCGAGACCCAGTACTTC; CDR3aa: CASSLDGETQYF
abundance: NA; d_gene: NA; v_gene: TRBV6-6; j_gene: TRBJ1-1; CDR3nt: TGTGCCAGCAGTTACTTAGGAGGGCTGAACACTGAAGCTTTCTTT; CDR3aa: CASSYLGGLNTEAFF
abundance: NA; d_gene: NA; v_gene: TRBV7-9; j_gene: TRBJ2-7; CDR3nt: TGTGCCAGCAGCTATACTCAGGGGAGAGAGCAGTACTTC; CDR3aa: CASSYTQGREQYF
abundance: NA; d_gene: NA; v_gene: TRBV7-2; j_gene: TRBJ1-1; CDR3nt: TGTGCCAGCACCCGGTCCCCTTTTACTGAAGCTTTCTTT; CDR3aa: CASTRSPFTEAFF
abundance: few; d_gene: TRBD1; v_gene: TRBV11-2; j_gene: TRBJ1-6; CDR3nt: TGTGCCAGCAGCTTATCGACAGGGCCGAATTCACCCCTCCACTTT; CDR3aa: CASSLSTGPNSPLHF
abundance: NA; d_gene: TRBD1; v_gene: TRBV18; j_gene: TRBJ1-3; CDR3nt: TGTGCCAGCTCACCAAGGGGACAGGTCTCTGGAAACACCATATATTTT; CDR3aa: CASSPRGQVSGNTIYF
abundance: NA; d_gene: NA; v_gene: TRBV6-5; j_gene: TRBJ1-6; CDR3nt: TGTGCCAGCAGGTTCAGGGAGGAATCACCCCTCCACTTT; CDR3aa: CASRFREESPLHF
abundance: few; d_gene: NA; v_gene: TRBV2; j_gene: TRBJ2-7; CDR3nt: TGTGCCAGCATAGGGGACTCCTCCTACGAGCAGTACTTC; CDR3aa: CASIGDSSYEQYF
abundance: NA; d_gene: NA; v_gene: TRBV2; j_gene: TRBJ1-4; CDR3nt: TGTGCCAGCAGTGTGTGGGCCGCACCAACTAATGAAAAACTGTTTTTT; CDR3aa: CASSVWAAPTNEKLFF
abundance: NA; d_gene: NA; v_gene: TRBV5-5; j_gene: TRBJ2-5; CDR3nt: TGTGCCAGCAGCCTGACTAGGGGCGGGGAGACCCAGTACTTC; CDR3aa: CASSLTRGGETQYF
abundance: NA; d_gene: TRBD2; v_gene: TRBV9; j_gene: TRBJ2-2; CDR3nt: TGTGCCAGCAGCGTAGCCCCTAGCGGGGGAGGCAACACCGGGGAGCTGTTTTTT; CDR3aa: CASSVAPSGGGNTGELFF
abundance: NA; d_gene: NA; v_gene: TRBV30; j_gene: TRBJ1-6; CDR3nt: TGTGCCTGGAGTGGCGGGACCTATAATTCACCCCTCCACTTT; CDR3aa: CAWSGGTYNSPLHF
abundance: NA; d_gene: TRBD2; v_gene: TRBV5-1; j_gene: TRBJ2-3; CDR3nt: TGCGCCAGCATCCCCGGGACTAGCGGCACAGATACGCAGTATTTT; CDR3aa: CASIPGTSGTDTQYF
abundance: NA; d_gene: TRBD1; v_gene: TRBV18; j_gene: TRBJ1-2; CDR3nt: TGTGCCAGCTCACCGACCTCGCCGACCAGGGGGCTAGGCTATGGCTACACCTTC; CDR3aa: CASSPTSPTRGLGYGYTF
abundance: NA; d_gene: TRBD1; v_gene: TRBV2; j_gene: TRBJ1-1; CDR3nt: TGTGCCAGCGTTGAAGAGACAGGGACGAACACTGAAGCTTTCTTT; CDR3aa: CASVEETGTNTEAFF
abundance: NA; d_gene: NA; v_gene: TRBV18; j_gene: TRBJ2-3; CDR3nt: TGTGCCAGCTCACCACGGTCCCTAGGGGCTGGTACGCAGTATTTT; CDR3aa: CASSPRSLGAGTQYF
abundance: NA; d_gene: NA; v_gene: TRBV9; j_gene: TRBJ2-2; CDR3nt: TGTGCCAGCAGCGTAGGGACACCCACCGGGGAGCTGTTTTTT; CDR3aa: CASSVGTPTGELFF
abundance: NA; d_gene: NA; v_gene: TRBV19; j_gene: TRBJ1-5; CDR3nt: TGTGCCAGTTGGGGCTTAGACCCAAATCAGCCCCAGCATTTT; CDR3aa: CASWGLDPNQPQHF
abundance: once; d_gene: NA; v_gene: TRBV19; j_gene: TRBJ2-1; CDR3nt: TGTGCCAGTACCCTATACAATGAGCAGTTCTTC; CDR3aa: CASTLYNEQFF
abundance: NA; d_gene: NA; v_gene: TRBV28; j_gene: TRBJ1-1; CDR3nt: TGTGCCAGCAGTCCCCGGGGGGGAGAGGTTCTGAACACTGAAGCTTTCTTT; CDR3aa: CASSPRGGEVLNTEAFF
abundance: NA; d_gene: NA; v_gene: TRBV27; j_gene: TRBJ2-2; CDR3nt: TGTGCCAGCAGTCGCTATCGGGCCGGGGAGCTGTTTTTT; CDR3aa: CASSRYRAGELFF
abundance: NA; d_gene: TRBD2; v_gene: TRBV13; j_gene: TRBJ2-1; CDR3nt: TGTGCCAGCAGCTTTGTAGCGGGGGGGTTCTACAATGAGCAGTTCTTC; CDR3aa: CASSFVAGGFYNEQFF
abundance: NA; d_gene: NA; v_gene: TRBV10-3; j_gene: TRBJ1-2; CDR3nt: TGTGCCATCAAACGTGGGGGGAGTCAACTATGGAGCTACACCTTC; CDR3aa: CAIKRGGSQLWSYTF
abundance: few; d_gene: NA; v_gene: TRBV5-4; j_gene: TRBJ2-1; CDR3nt: TGTGCCAGCAGCTTTCAGGGTTCCTACAATGAGCAGTTCTTC; CDR3aa: CASSFQGSYNEQFF
abundance: NA; d_gene: NA; v_gene: TRBV18; j_gene: TRBJ2-5; CDR3nt: TGTGCCAGCTCACCGACCGGGATCTCCCGGGAGACCCAGTACTTC; CDR3aa: CASSPTGISRETQYF
abundance: NA; d_gene: TRBD1; v_gene: TRBV30; j_gene: TRBJ2-6; CDR3nt: TGTGCCTGGAGTCGGGACAGGCTCAGCTCTGGGGCCAACGTCCTGACTTTC; CDR3aa: CAWSRDRLSSGANVLTF
abundance: NA; d_gene: TRBD2; v_gene: TRBV4-2; j_gene: TRBJ2-1; CDR3nt: TGTGCCAGCAGCCAGCGGCGGGGGATTTACAATGAGCAGTTCTTC; CDR3aa: CASSQRRGIYNEQFF
abundance: NA; d_gene: NA; v_gene: TRBV9; j_gene: TRBJ1-4; CDR3nt: TGTGCCAGCAGCGGCCGTGGAGGGGCGCCTAATGAAAAACTGTTTTTT; CDR3aa: CASSGRGGAPNEKLFF
abundance: NA; d_gene: NA; v_gene: TRBV7-9; j_gene: TRBJ1-1; CDR3nt: TGTGCCAGCAGCCCGCGACACTTCCGGACTGAAGCTTTCTTT; CDR3aa: CASSPRHFRTEAFF
abundance: once; d_gene: TRBD1; v_gene: TRBV6-1; j_gene: TRBJ2-2; CDR3nt: TGTGCCAGCAGTGCAGCCGGGACAGGGGCGAACACCGGGGAGCTGTTTTTT; CDR3aa: CASSAAGTGANTGELFF
abundance: once; d_gene: TRBD1; v_gene: TRBV27; j_gene: TRBJ2-3; CDR3nt: TGTGCCAGCAGTTTATCGGGTTCAGGGGGCACGCAGTATTTT; CDR3aa: CASSLSGSGGTQYF
abundance: NA; d_gene: NA; v_gene: TRBV27; j_gene: TRBJ2-7; CDR3nt: TGTGCCAGCAGCCAGACTACCGCACCTTCCTACGAGCAGTACTTC; CDR3aa: CASSQTTAPSYEQYF
abundance: NA; d_gene: NA; v_gene: TRBV9; j_gene: TRBJ2-5; CDR3nt: TGTGCCAGCAGCCCCCGTGACAGGCAGCAAGAGACCCAGTACTTC; CDR3aa: CASSPRDRQQETQYF
abundance: NA; d_gene: TRBD1; v_gene: TRBV23-1; j_gene: TRBJ1-4; CDR3nt: TGCGCCAGCAGTCAATCGGAGGACAGGGATAATGAAAAACTGTTTTTT; CDR3aa: CASSQSEDRDNEKLFF
abundance: NA; d_gene: NA; v_gene: TRBV28; j_gene: TRBJ2-5; CDR3nt: TGTGCCAGCAGTTTACCCCAGGGAGGCGGAGAGACCCAGTACTTC; CDR3aa: CASSLPQGGGETQYF
abundance: NA; d_gene: NA; v_gene: TRBV29-1; j_gene: TRBJ2-1; CDR3nt: TGCAGCGTTGATCGCAGGAACAATGAGCAGTTCTTC; CDR3aa: CSVDRRNNEQFF